Below, one T cell receptor (beta chain) is given with its context. These data originate in a study of blood T cell repertoires in COVID-19. Germline V gene sequence: CDR1 SGHTA, CDR2 FQGNSA. V was pared by 5 bases and J by 2 bases, with 20 bases between. This CDR3 comprises 17 residues. Per the authors' pipeline: For nucleated cells, counts were estimated from reference gene primer amplification. Sequencing used immunoSEQ multiplex PCR; TCRdb keeps in-frame clones, though not all of them. V, J and clone size reflect that table, while D and trimming were determined from the DNA. Among about 70,000 clones listed, about four fifths were seen once.

The source of this sequence is an older man who had recovered from COVID-19. This chain links TRBV7-2 with TRBJ2-3; TRBD2 is a possible D gene (6 bases). Sequencing was done on a sample of peripheral blood. Here the CDR3 reads CASSRPEPSVYTDTQYF. In nucleotides, the CDR3 is TGTGCCAGCAGCCGCCCAGAACCTAGCGTCTACACAGATACGCAGTATTTT.